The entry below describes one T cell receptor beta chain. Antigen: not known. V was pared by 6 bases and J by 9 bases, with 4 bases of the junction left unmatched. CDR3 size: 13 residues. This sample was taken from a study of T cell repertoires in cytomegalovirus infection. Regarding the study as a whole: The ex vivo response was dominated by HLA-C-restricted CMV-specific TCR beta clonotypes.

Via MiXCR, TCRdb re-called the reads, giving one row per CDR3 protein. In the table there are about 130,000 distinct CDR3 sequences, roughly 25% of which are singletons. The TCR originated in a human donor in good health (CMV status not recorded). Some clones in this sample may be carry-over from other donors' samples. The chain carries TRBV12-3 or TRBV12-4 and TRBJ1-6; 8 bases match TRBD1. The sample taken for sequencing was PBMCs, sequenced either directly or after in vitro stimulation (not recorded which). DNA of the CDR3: TGTGCCAGCAGGACAGGGGTTGGTTCACCCCTCCACTTT. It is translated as CASRTGVGSPLHF.